Below, 5 T cell receptor beta chains from the same sample are listed, as sequenced in a study of T cells in Graves' hyperthyroidism and ophthalmopathy. RNA transcripts were the template for amplifying TCR beta CDR3 regions. HTBI primers drove first-round RT-PCR of the TCR CDR3. Via MiXCR, TCRdb re-called the multiplex PCR reads, giving one row per CDR3 protein. The sample includes about 560,000 distinct CDR3 sequences, 16% of them seen just once. Sequencing was performed on blood. Receptors originate from a woman aged 18-30 years with Graves' hyperthyroidism.

This clonotype was seen just once. An end of the junction does not agree with germline; a read error may underlie this. The chain is built from TRBV5-1 and TRBJ2-5; D is perhaps TRBD2 (6 bases). CDR1 SGHRS and CDR2 YFSETQ come from the germline V gene. CDR3 length equals 15 residues. The CDR3 coding sequence is TGCGCCAGCAGCTTGGGGGGGGTCGGCCAAGCGACCCAGTACTTC. Translation: CASSLGGVGQATQYF.

V usage is TRBV19 and J usage is TRBJ1-5, with 12 positions matching TRBD1. The CDR3 is 16 amino acids. V was clipped by 4 bases and J by 5 bases; unmatched bases: 6. The germline gives CDR1 LNHDA, CDR2 SQIVND (reference sequence). The CDR3 coding sequence is TGTGCCAGTAGTAAACCGGGACAGGGGGCATATCAGCCCCAGCATTTT. This codes for CASSKPGQGAYQPQHF.

This clonotype was counted many times. The DNA of the CDR3 is TGTGCCAGCAGTTTGCAAGACACTGAAGCTTTCTTT. Encoded protein: CASSLQDTEAFF. The chain links TRBV28 to TRBJ1-1, with unresolved D. CDR3 length equals 12 residues. Germline assignment: CDR1 MDHEN and CDR2 SYDVKM. The germline V and J ends were trimmed by 3 bases and 3 bases, with 5 bases remaining between them.

This clonotype was detected many times. The genes are TRBV5-1 and TRBJ2-1; D gene unclear. The germline V and J ends were trimmed by 4 bases and 5 bases, with 19 bases remaining between them. CDR1 is SGHRS and CDR2 is YFSETQ in the germline V gene. CDR3 length: 16 residues. This CDR3 reads CASSPSDIRINNEQFF. The CDR3 DNA reads TGCGCCAGCAGCCCCTCTGATATAAGAATAAACAATGAGCAGTTCTTC.

For this clonotype: This could be a read error, since a much larger clone is one nucleotide away. The chain couples TRBV6-1 to TRBJ2-7, with 11 bases lining up with TRBD2. This CDR3 is 14 amino acids long. The germline V gene encodes CDR1 MNHNS and CDR2 SASEGT. CDR3 amino acids: CASSDSGRAYEQYF. CDR3 in DNA: TGTGCCAGCAGTGATAGCGGGAGGGCCTATGAGCAGTACTTC.